This entry lists 4 T cell receptor beta chains sequenced from one sample in a study of long-term antiretroviral therapy in people with HIV. With survey level as its setting, the immunoSEQ assay was v3.0. Assay: immunoSEQ multiplex PCR; the TCRdb copy retains only in-frame clones and omits some. The sample contains 35,000 or so clones, 85% of which appear only once. The material sequenced was unsorted PBMCs, taken 2.8 years before starting antiretroviral therapy. The receptors here all came from a woman aged 25-40 years with HIV.

This clone has more than one count but fewer than ten. The CDR3 DNA reads as TGTGCCTGGAGTGTAGAGTCGGAGACCCAGTACTTC. It is translated as CAWSVESETQYF. The rearrangement links TRBV30 to TRBJ2-5; D call uncertain. CDR1 and CDR2 (germline): GTSNPN, SVGIG (reference sequence). V shed 0 bases and J shed 5 bases, with 7 bases lying between them. The CDR3 extends over 12 amino acids.

CDR3 DNA sequence: TGTGCCACCAGCAGAGATACTAGGGGGGATGAAGCTTTCTTT. Translated, it gives CATSRDTRGDEAFF. The chain couples TRBV15 to TRBJ1-1, with a weak D call TRBD1 (6 bases). The CDR3 extends over 14 amino acids. The V end was cut by 0 bases, the J end by 7 bases, with 12 bases between. CDR1 and CDR2 (germline): LNHNV, YYDKDF (reference sequence).

This clone was seen more than once but under ten times. The chain uses TRBV14 and TRBJ1-1, with D unresolved. This CDR3 has 14 amino acids. Germline values: CDR1 SGHDN, CDR2 FVKESK. V lost 4 bases and J 1 base, leaving 10 bases between the germline ends. CDR3 sequence: CASSPGPANTEAFF. CDR3 in DNA: TGTGCCAGCAGCCCCGGACCTGCGAACACTGAAGCTTTCTTT.

The chain uses TRBV30 and TRBJ2-5; D might be TRBD2 (5 bases). Per the germline V gene, CDR1 is GTSNPN and CDR2 is SVGIG (reference sequence). Trimming stripped 5 bases from V and 2 bases from J, with 9 bases between. CDR3 size: 12 residues. The CDR3 DNA sequence: TGTGCCTGGTCCCGGACTCAAGAGACCCAGTACTTC. Protein: CAWSRTQETQYF. The whole variable domain, filled in from reference TRBV30 and TRBJ2-5, reads SQTIHQWPATLVQPVGSPLSLECTVEGTSNPNLYWYRQAAGRGLQLLFYSVGIGQISSEVPQNLSASRPQDRQFILSSKKLLLSDSGFYLCAWSRTQETQYFGPGTRLLVL.